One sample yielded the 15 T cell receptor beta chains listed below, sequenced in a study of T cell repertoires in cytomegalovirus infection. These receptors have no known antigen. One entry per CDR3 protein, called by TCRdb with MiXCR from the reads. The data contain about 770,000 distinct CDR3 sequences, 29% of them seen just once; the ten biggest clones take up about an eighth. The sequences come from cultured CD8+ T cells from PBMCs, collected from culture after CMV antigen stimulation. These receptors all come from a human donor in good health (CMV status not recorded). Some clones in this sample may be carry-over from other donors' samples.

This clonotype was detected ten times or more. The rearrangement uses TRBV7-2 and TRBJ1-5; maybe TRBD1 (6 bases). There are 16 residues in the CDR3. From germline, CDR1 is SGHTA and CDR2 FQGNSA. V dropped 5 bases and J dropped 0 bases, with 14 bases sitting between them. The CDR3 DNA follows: TGTGCCAGCAGCCCGGGGACACGATATAGCAATCAGCCCCAGCATTTT. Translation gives CASSPGTRYSNQPQHF.

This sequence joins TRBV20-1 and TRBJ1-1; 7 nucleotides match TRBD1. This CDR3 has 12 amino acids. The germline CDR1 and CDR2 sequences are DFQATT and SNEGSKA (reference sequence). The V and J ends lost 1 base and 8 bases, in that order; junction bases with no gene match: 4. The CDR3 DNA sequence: TGCAGTGCTAGAGCCGGACAGGCGGAAGCTTTCTTT. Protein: CSARAGQAEAFF.

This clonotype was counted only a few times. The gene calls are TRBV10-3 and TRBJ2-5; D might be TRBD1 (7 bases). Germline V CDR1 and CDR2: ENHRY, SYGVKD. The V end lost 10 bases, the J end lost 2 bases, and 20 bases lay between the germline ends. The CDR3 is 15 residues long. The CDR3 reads CATTPGQEGQETQYF. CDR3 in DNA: TGTGCCACCACTCCCGGACAGGAGGGACAAGAGACCCAGTACTTC.

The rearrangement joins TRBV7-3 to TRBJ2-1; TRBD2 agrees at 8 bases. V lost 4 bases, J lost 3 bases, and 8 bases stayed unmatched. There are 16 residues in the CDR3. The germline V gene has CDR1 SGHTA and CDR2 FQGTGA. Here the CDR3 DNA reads TGTGCCAGCAGCTCCTCCAAAGCGGGAGTCTACAATGAGCAGTTCTTC. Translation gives CASSSSKAGVYNEQFF. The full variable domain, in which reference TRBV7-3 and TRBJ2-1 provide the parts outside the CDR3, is GAGVSQTPSNKVTEKGKYVELRCDPISGHTALYWYRQSLGQGPEFLIYFQGTGAADDSGLPNDRFFAVRPEGSVSTLKIQRTERGDSAVYLCASSSSKAGVYNEQFFGPGTRLTVL.

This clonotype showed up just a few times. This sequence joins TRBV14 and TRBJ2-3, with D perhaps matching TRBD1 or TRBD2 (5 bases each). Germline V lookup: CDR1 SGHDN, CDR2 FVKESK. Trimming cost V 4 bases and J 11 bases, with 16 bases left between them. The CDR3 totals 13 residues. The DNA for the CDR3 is TGTGCCAGCAGCCGGGACGGCGAGGTAGGGCAGTATTTT. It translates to CASSRDGEVGQYF.

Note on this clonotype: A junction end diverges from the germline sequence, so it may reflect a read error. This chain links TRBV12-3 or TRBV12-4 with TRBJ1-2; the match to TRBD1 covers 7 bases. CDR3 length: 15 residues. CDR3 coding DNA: TGTGCCAGCAGGGGACAGCTAGAGACTAACTATGGCTACAACTTC. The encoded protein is CASRGQLETNYGYNF.

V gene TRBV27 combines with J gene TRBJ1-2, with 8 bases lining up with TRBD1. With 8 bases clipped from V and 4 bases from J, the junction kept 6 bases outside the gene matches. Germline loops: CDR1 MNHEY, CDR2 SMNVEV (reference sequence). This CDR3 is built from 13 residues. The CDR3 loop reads CASSYQGAYGYTF. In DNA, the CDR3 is TGTGCCAGCTCATATCAGGGGGCCTATGGCTACACCTTC.

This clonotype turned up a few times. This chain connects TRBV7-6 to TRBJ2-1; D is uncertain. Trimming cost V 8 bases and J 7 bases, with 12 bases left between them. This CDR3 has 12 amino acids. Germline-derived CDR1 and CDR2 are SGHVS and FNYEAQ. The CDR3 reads CASLPGGNEQFF. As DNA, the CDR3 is TGTGCCAGCTTACCGGGCGGTAATGAGCAGTTCTTC.

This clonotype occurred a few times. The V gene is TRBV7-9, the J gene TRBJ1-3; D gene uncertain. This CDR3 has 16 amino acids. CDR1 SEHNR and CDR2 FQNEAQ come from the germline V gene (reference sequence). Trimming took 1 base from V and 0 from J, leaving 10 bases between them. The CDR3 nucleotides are TGTGCCAGCAGCTTAGTTCGGTCCAGCTCTGGAAACACCATATATTTT. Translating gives CASSLVRSSSGNTIYF.

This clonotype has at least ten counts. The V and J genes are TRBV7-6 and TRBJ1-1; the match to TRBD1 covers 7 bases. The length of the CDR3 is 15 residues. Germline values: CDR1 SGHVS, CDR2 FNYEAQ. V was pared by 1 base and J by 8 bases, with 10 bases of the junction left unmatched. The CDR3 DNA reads TGTGCCAGCAGCTTAGGGGCAGGGGGTAATCGGGAAGCTTTCTTT. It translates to CASSLGAGGNREAFF. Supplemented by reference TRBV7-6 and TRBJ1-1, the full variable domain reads GAGVSQSPRYKVTKRGQDVALRCDPISGHVSLYWYRQALGQGPEFLTYFNYEAQQDKSGLPNDRFSAERPEGSISTLTIQRTEQRDSAMYRCASSLGAGGNREAFFGQGTRLTVV.

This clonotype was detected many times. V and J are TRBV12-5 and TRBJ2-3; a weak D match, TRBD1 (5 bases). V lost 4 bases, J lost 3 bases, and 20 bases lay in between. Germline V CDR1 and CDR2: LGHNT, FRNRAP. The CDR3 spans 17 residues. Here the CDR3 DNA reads TGTGCTAGTGGTTCAACCCTTGGCAGGGATGGAACAGATACGCAGTATTTT. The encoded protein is CASGSTLGRDGTDTQYF.

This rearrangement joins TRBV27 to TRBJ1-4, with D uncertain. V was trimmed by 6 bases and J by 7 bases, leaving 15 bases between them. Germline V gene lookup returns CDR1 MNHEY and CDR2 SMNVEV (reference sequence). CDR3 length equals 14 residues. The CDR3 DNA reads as TGTGCCAGCAGCGGCGCCGGATGGATTGAAAAACTGTTTTTT. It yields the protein CASSGAGWIEKLFF.

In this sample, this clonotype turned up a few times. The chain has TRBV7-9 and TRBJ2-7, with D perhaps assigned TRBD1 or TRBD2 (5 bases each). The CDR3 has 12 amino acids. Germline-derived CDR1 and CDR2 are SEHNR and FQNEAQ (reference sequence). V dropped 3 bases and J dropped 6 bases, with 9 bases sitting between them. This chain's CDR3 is CASSFAGTEQYF. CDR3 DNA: TGTGCCAGCAGCTTTGCAGGGACCGAGCAGTACTTC. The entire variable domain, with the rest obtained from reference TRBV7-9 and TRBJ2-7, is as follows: DTGVSQNPRHKITKRGQNVTFRCDPISEHNRLYWYRQTLGQGPEFLTYFQNEAQLEKSRLLSDRFSAERPKGSFSTLEIQRTEQGDSAMYLCASSFAGTEQYFGPGTRLTVT.

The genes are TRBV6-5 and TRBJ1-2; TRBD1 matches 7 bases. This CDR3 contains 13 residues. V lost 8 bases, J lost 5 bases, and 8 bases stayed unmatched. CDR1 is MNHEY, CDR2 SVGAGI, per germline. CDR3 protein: CASLADRFYGYTF. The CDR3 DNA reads TGTGCCAGCTTGGCGGACAGGTTTTATGGCTACACCTTC.

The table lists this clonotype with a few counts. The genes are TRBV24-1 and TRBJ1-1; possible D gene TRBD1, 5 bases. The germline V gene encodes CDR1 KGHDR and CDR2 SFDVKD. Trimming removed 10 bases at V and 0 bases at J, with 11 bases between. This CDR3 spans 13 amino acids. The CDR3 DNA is TGTGCCACGAGGGGTGGTTTGAACACTGAAGCTTTCTTT. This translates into CATRGGLNTEAFF.